The present entry profiles one T cell receptor (beta chain) with its context. Its cognate antigen is unknown. The table came from immunoSEQ multiplex PCR; TCRdb's copy has only in-frame clones and leaves some out. The sample records hundreds of thousands of clones, roughly 84% being singletons. These data come from a study of shared clonotypes between healthy human individuals. Study conclusions and caveats: A generally larger estimated richness was seen in naive subsets than in memory subsets.

The sequence was collected from a man aged 18-30 years in good health. Input material: memory CD8+ T cells sorted from blood. The subset here: CD45RO+ cells pooled with CCR7-negative TemRA cells.

The CDR3 region has the DNA TGTGCCAGCAGTTTATCAGACTACGAGCAGTACTTC. It codes for CASSLSDYEQYF. This chain connects TRBV28 to TRBJ2-7; unclear D gene. Germline V gene sequence: CDR1 MDHEN, CDR2 SYDVKM. This CDR3 has 12 residues. Trimming pared 1 base from V and 3 bases from J, leaving 4 bases between. Together with reference TRBV28 and TRBJ2-7, the CDR3 gives the full variable domain: DVKVTQSSRYLVKRTGEKVFLECVQDMDHENMFWYRQDPGLGLRLIYFSYDVKMKEKGDIPEGYSVSREKKERFSLILESASTNQTSMYLCASSLSDYEQYFGPGTRLTVT.